This T cell receptor beta chain derives from a study of radiation and T cells in renal cell carcinoma. As for time point: blood 4 weeks post-SBRT, at nephrectomy. As to treatment: 15 Gy SBRT to primary tumor, nephrectomy 4 weeks later. Nephrectomy followed 15 Gy stereotactic body radiation by 4 weeks. The V segment lost 6 bases and the J segment 6 bases; nucleotides outside the gene matches: 7. The CDR3 contains 14 residues. Germline V CDR1 and CDR2: MDHEN, SYDVKM. The protocol was immunoSEQ multiplex PCR, while the TCRdb copy is restricted to in-frame clones and leaves out a portion. The profile shows about 83,000 clones, 83% of them singletons.

This receptor was obtained from a woman aged 55-69 years with renal cell carcinoma. The source material was blood, sampled from a patient whose treatment included radiotherapy and nephrectomy. The chain has TRBV28 and TRBJ1-1, with TRBD1 matching over 10 bases. The CDR3 region has the DNA TGTGCCAGCAGGATGGACAGGGGGTGGCCTGAAGCTTTCTTT. Its protein is CASRMDRGWPEAFF.